Listed below are T cell receptor beta chains from one sample, sequenced in a study of T cell repertoires in cytomegalovirus infection. TCRdb used MiXCR to reprocess the reads, holding one entry per CDR3 protein. The data hold roughly 570,000 distinct CDR3 sequences, with 40% observed a single time. Antigens for these TCRs are unknown. Sequencing used cultured PBMCs, obtained from culture after CMV antigen stimulation. The receptors were gathered from a human donor in good health (CMV status not recorded). Some clones in this sample may be carry-over from other donors' samples. Both conserved end residues are part of each CDR3. A D gene is named only where the DNA matches it firmly. Size is omitted from some rows. Given values are once, few, many or a class for expanded clones.

TRBJ2-7 TRBD1 TRBV7-6 NA TGTGCCAGCAGCTTAGACCCGGACAGGGGGGGGAAGCAGTACTTC CASSLDPDRGGKQYF
TRBJ2-7 TRBD1 TRBV7-9 NA TGTGCCAGCAGCCCGGACAGGAACTCCTACGAGCAGTACTTC CASSPDRNSYEQYF
TRBJ2-3 TRBD2 TRBV20-1 once TGCAGTGCAAACGGACTAGTTCAAGATACGCAGTATTTT CSANGLVQDTQYF
TRBJ1-2 NA TRBV6-6 NA TGTGCCAGCGCGAGGGACGGGACACCCTATGGCTACACCTTC CASARDGTPYGYTF
TRBJ2-1 NA TRBV18 NA TGTGCCAGCTCACCCGACTCCCCGGGGTACAATGAGCAGTTCTTC CASSPDSPGYNEQFF
TRBJ1-6 NA TRBV6-2/TRBV6-3 NA TGTGCCAGCACCCCCCCTGCGGCAGGGCCTAATTCACCCCTCCACTTT CASTPPAAGPNSPLHF
TRBJ2-3 NA TRBV4-1 few TGCGCCAGCAGCCCCCCCAGCGGCGGGGCAGATACGCAGTATTTT CASSPPSGGADTQYF
TRBJ2-5 NA TRBV7-2 many TGTGCCAGCAGCTTAGTGGGTAGGAGAGACTCCCCCCTCGATGAGACCCAGTACTTC CASSLVGRRDSPLDETQYF
TRBJ2-7 NA TRBV2 NA TGTGCCAGCAGCCCTCAAAACTACGAGCAGTACTTC CASSPQNYEQYF
TRBJ2-3 NA TRBV28 NA TGTGCCAGCAGTTTACGGTCCCAGGGTGCCAGCACAGATACGCAGTATTTT CASSLRSQGASTDTQYF
TRBJ1-5 NA TRBV6-2/TRBV6-3 NA TGTGCCAGCAGTTTAGCAGGGATCTTCAGCAATCAGCCCCAGCATTTT CASSLAGIFSNQPQHF
TRBJ2-5 NA TRBV20-1 NA TGCAGTGCCCGGTGGGTCGAAGAGACCCAGTACTTC CSARWVEETQYF
TRBJ2-6 TRBD1 TRBV10-3 few TGTGCCATCAGACCGGGACAGGGTGCTCTAGGTGGGGCCAACGTCCTGACTTTC CAIRPGQGALGGANVLTF
TRBJ2-5 TRBD2 TRBV10-3 NA TGTGCCATCAGTTCGACTAGCGGGAGGGCAGAGACCCAGTACTTC CAISSTSGRAETQYF
TRBJ2-1 TRBD2 TRBV10-3 NA TGTGCCATCACTACGACTCGCCTAGCGGGAGGCCTCAGCTCCTACAATGAGCAGTTCTTC CAITTTRLAGGLSSYNEQFF
TRBJ1-6 NA TRBV6-8 few TGTGCCAGCAGTGTCGAGGGGTACTCACCCCTCCACTTT CASSVEGYSPLHF
TRBJ2-7 NA TRBV7-9 NA TGTGCCAGCAGCTCACAGGACATCCCGGCTTGGGAGCAGTACTTC CASSSQDIPAWEQYF
TRBJ2-5 NA TRBV7-2 many TGTGCCAGCAGTTTAAATGGGGGGCAAGAGACCCAGTACTTC CASSLNGGQETQYF
TRBJ2-5 NA TRBV15 few TGTGCCACCAGCAGAGGTCGGATCGCCCAAGAGACCCAGTACTTC CATSRGRIAQETQYF
TRBJ2-3 TRBD1 TRBV2 once TGTGCCAGCAGGGGACAGCATGATTTAGATACGCAGTATTTT CASRGQHDLDTQYF
TRBJ2-7 NA TRBV7-8 NA TGTGCCAGCAGCTTAGGGTATTCTGCCGAGAACGAGCAGTACTTC CASSLGYSAENEQYF
TRBJ2-3 TRBD2 TRBV4-1 few TGCGCCAGCAGCCAGGGACTAGCACCCCACACAGATACGCAGTATTTT CASSQGLAPHTDTQYF
TRBJ1-1 NA TRBV20-1 once TGCAGTGCTTCGTATGGGGGGACTGAAGCTTTCTTT CSASYGGTEAFF
TRBJ1-5 NA TRBV5-1 once TGCGCCAGCAGCTCAAGGCCCTTTTCGCCCCAGCATTTT CASSSRPFSPQHF
TRBJ1-5 NA TRBV19 NA TGTGCCAGTAGTCCCAAAGGGAGGACGCCTAATCAGCCCCAGCATTTT CASSPKGRTPNQPQHF
TRBJ1-4 NA TRBV27 NA TGTGCCAGCAGTTTCGGAGGGGAAGTCTGGGAAAAACTGTTTTTT CASSFGGEVWEKLFF
TRBJ1-2 NA TRBV18 few TGTGCCAGCTCACCCCTCCGGGACCTTAACTATGGCTACACCTTC CASSPLRDLNYGYTF
TRBJ1-6 NA TRBV7-8 few TGTGCCAGCAGCACACCTTCCGGGGAAATCAATCCACCCCTCCACTTT CASSTPSGEINPPLHF
TRBJ2-2 TRBD2 TRBV6-1 NA TGTGCCAGCATATTACGGGGGACTAGCGGGAGGGCCTGGAACACCGGGGAGCTGTTTTTT CASILRGTSGRAWNTGELFF
TRBJ2-3 TRBD1 TRBV7-6 few TGTGCCAGCAGCTTAGATGGGACAGGGGCCCGGTATTTT CASSLDGTGARYF
TRBJ2-1 TRBD2 TRBV20-1 NA TGCAGTGCAATAGCGGGAGGGTTCTACAATGAGCAGTTCTTC CSAIAGGFYNEQFF
TRBJ1-1 NA TRBV7-4 NA TGTGCCAGCAGCTTCCCCGGGACAACGCAAGCTTTCTTT CASSFPGTTQAFF
TRBJ1-2 NA TRBV12-3/TRBV12-4 NA TGTGCCAGCACCGAACAGGGACATTACTATGGCTACACCTTC CASTEQGHYYGYTF
TRBJ1-3 TRBD1 TRBV20-1 NA TGCAGTGCTAGCCCATCTGACAGGGGACTTGGAAACACCATATATTTT CSASPSDRGLGNTIYF
TRBJ2-7 NA TRBV4-2 once TGTGCCAGCAGCCAAGATGCGGGGACCGAGCGGTACTTC CASSQDAGTERYF
TRBJ2-5 TRBD1 TRBV7-2 few TGTGCCAGCAGCGCCCAACAGGGGAGAGAAGAGACCCAGTACTTC CASSAQQGREETQYF
TRBJ1-2 NA TRBV7-2 few TGTGCCAGCAGCTTAGCTGAGCGTTATGGCTACACCTTC CASSLAERYGYTF
TRBJ2-1 TRBD2 TRBV6-2/TRBV6-3 NA TGTGCCAGCAGTTCCTATCTAGCGGGAGGGGGTGATGAGCAGTTCTTC CASSSYLAGGGDEQFF
TRBJ2-1 NA TRBV15 NA TGTGCCACCAGCAGAGATGCCCGCCCCGACGATGAGCAGTTCTTC CATSRDARPDDEQFF
TRBJ2-1 TRBD1 TRBV7-2 NA TGTGCCAGCAGCGGGAGATTTACAGGGGGCCCACCGAACAATGAGCAGTTCTTC CASSGRFTGGPPNNEQFF
TRBJ2-7 NA TRBV4-3 once TGCGCCAGCAGCCAAGATGAGGGGGAGCAGTACTTC CASSQDEGEQYF
TRBJ2-7 NA TRBV7-2 few TGTGCCAGCAGCTTACAGGGGTACTCCTACGAGCAGTACTTC CASSLQGYSYEQYF
TRBJ2-5 NA TRBV7-9 NA TGTGCCAGCAGTAACAAACAAGAGACCCAGTACTTC CASSNKQETQYF
TRBJ1-1 TRBD1 TRBV7-9 few TGTGCCAGCAGCTTAGTTCGGTTTCGGACAGGGGATAACACTGAAGCTTTCTTT CASSLVRFRTGDNTEAFF
TRBJ2-2 NA TRBV19 NA TGTGCCAGTAGAAGGGACGTTGCGAACACCGGGGAGCTGTTTTTT CASRRDVANTGELFF
TRBJ1-6 NA TRBV6-1 NA TGTGCCGGGGGAATAGGGGAGTGGTACTCACCCCTCCACTTT CAGGIGEWYSPLHF
TRBJ2-1 NA TRBV28 few TGTGCCAGCAGTTTTTGGGGCACCCGGGAGCAGTTCTTC CASSFWGTREQFF
TRBJ2-3 TRBD2 TRBV6-8 NA TGTGCCAGCAGCCCGAGCGGGGGGGCGTTTGGCACAGATACGCAGTATTTT CASSPSGGAFGTDTQYF
TRBJ1-5 TRBD1 TRBV7-6 NA TGTGCCAGCAGCCCGTCGCAGGGGGGTAATCAGCCCCAGCATTTT CASSPSQGGNQPQHF
TRBJ1-2 NA TRBV7-4 NA TGTGCCAGCACTGTTCCCGGGAATGGCTACACCTTC CASTVPGNGYTF
TRBJ2-5 NA TRBV28 NA TGTGCCAGCAGTATCAAGACCAGTCTGGGGGAGACCCAGTACTTC CASSIKTSLGETQYF
TRBJ2-2 NA TRBV19 NA TGTGCCAGTAGTATATTCGGATCTGGCACCGGGGAGCTGTTTTTT CASSIFGSGTGELFF
TRBJ1-1 NA TRBV18 NA TGTGCCAGCTCACCCTCGGGCTTTGAAGCTTTCTTT CASSPSGFEAFF
TRBJ1-4 NA TRBV27 few TGTGCCAGCAGATCACCCAGGGGTCCGGCTAATGAAAAACTGTTTTTT CASRSPRGPANEKLFF
TRBJ2-7 NA TRBV6-2/TRBV6-3 NA TGTGCCAGCAGATCCATCCTTAACTACGAGCAGTACTTC CASRSILNYEQYF